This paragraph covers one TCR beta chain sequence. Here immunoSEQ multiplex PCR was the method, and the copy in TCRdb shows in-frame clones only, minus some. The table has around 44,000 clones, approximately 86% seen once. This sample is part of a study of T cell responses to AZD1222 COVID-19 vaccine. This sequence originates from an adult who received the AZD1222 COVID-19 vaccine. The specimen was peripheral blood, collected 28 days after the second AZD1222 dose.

CDR3 region: CASSRPSPPYEQYF. The CDR3 DNA reads as TGCGCCAGCAGCCGCCCTAGCCCCCCATACGAGCAGTACTTC. The rearrangement links TRBV5-1 to TRBJ2-7, with a possible D match to TRBD2 (5 bases). V lost 4 bases and J 4 bases, leaving 15 bases between the germline ends. The CDR3 is made up of 14 amino acids. The V gene's germline CDR1 is SGHRS and CDR2 YFSETQ.